What follows are 5 T cell receptor beta chains derived from one specimen sequenced in a study of HIV-infected patients and healthy controls. About 500 ng RNA was reverse transcribed with alpha and beta constant-region primers. Using multiplexing indices, alpha and beta chain libraries were generated apart by chain-specific third strand synthesis. A single record per CDR3 protein comes from TCRdb applying MiXCR to the 5' RACE reads. The table shows 15,000 to 20,000 distinct CDR3 sequences, with about 8.3% occurring only once. The repertoire came from unfractionated whole blood and reflected all unsorted peripheral T cells. The source material was blood. Receptors were obtained from an adult in good health.

In its sample, this clonotype was seen many times. This sequence joins TRBV6-1 and TRBJ1-1, with D unclear. Trimming took off 0 bases at V and 1 base at J, with 6 bases between the two ends. Germline V gene data show CDR1 as MNHNS and CDR2 as SASEGT. This CDR3 region has 14 residues. The CDR3 nucleotides read TGTGCCAGCAGTGAAGCGCGTTCGAACACTGAAGCTTTCTTT. The encoded protein is CASSEARSNTEAFF.

This clonotype was seen at least ten times. The chain combines TRBV7-9 with TRBJ2-3; no clear D. Deletions cut 1 base from V and 0 bases from J, with 8 bases between. Germline CDR1 SEHNR, CDR2 FQNEAQ (reference sequence). The CDR3 totals 15 residues. In nucleotides, the CDR3 is TGTGCCAGCAGCTTAGGAAGGGTTAGCACAGATACGCAGTATTTT. Amino acids: CASSLGRVSTDTQYF.

This clonotype has at least ten counts. CDR3 bases: TGTGCCAGCAGTTTGCCCGACAGGGGAGGCAATGAGCAGTTCTTC. It is translated as CASSLPDRGGNEQFF. V and J are TRBV28 and TRBJ2-1, with 8 positions matching TRBD1. Germline V gene lookup returns CDR1 MDHEN and CDR2 SYDVKM. This CDR3 is built from 15 residues. V lost 3 bases to trimming and J lost 6 bases; unmatched junction nucleotides: 7.

The table lists this clonotype with many counts. The chain uses TRBV7-9 and TRBJ1-1; D remains unclear. The CDR3 is 13 amino acids. Germline CDR1 is SEHNR and CDR2 is FQNEAQ (reference sequence). The V and J ends lost 7 bases and 1 base respectively, with 10 bases between them. CDR3 sequence (DNA): TGTGCCAGCACCTGGGCTAGGAACACTGAAGCTTTCTTT. Residues: CASTWARNTEAFF. Full variable domain (missing parts from reference TRBV7-9 and TRBJ1-1): DTGVSQNPRHKITKRGQNVTFRCDPISEHNRLYWYRQTLGQGPEFLTYFQNEAQLEKSRLLSDRFSAERPKGSFSTLEIQRTEQGDSAMYLCASTWARNTEAFFGQGTRLTVV.

By share, this clonotype counts as medium-sized (0.01 to 0.1%). This rearrangement joins TRBV20-1 to TRBJ2-7, with TRBD2 identical over 12 bases. Germline values: CDR1 DFQATT, CDR2 SNEGSKA (reference sequence). The CDR3 loop spans 15 amino acids. The J segment lost 2 bases and the V segment lost 3 bases, leaving 5 bases of the junction unmatched. The CDR3 nucleotides read TGCAGTGCTAGGGGGACTAGCGGGCTACCCTACGAGCAGTACTTC. Translated, it gives CSARGTSGLPYEQYF.